This T cell receptor (beta chain) was sequenced in a study of siplizumab effects on memory and regulatory T cells. Only a few counts were recorded for this clone. Assay: immunoSEQ multiplex PCR; the TCRdb copy retains only in-frame clones and omits some. In the table there are some 100,000 clones, about nine tenths of which are singletons. The clonotype was recovered from a human donor in good health. Some clones in this sample may be carry-over from other donors' samples. The sequenced sample consisted of CD4+ T cells sorted from blood.

CDR3 residues: CASRPKVGTGTFQPQHF. CDR3 in DNA: TGTGCCAGCAGACCCAAGGTAGGGACAGGGACTTTTCAGCCCCAGCATTTT. V and J are TRBV27 and TRBJ1-5; 9 bases are a match to TRBD1. The junction had 15 bases not matched to a gene; V was cut back by 6 bases and J by 6 bases. The CDR3 is 17 residues long. The V gene's germline CDR1 is MNHEY and CDR2 SMNVEV (reference sequence).